This TCR beta chain was captured by sequencing in a study of control samples from healthy donors and cancer patients. The CDR3 runs to 14 residues. V was clipped by 4 bases and J by 1 base; unmatched bases: 3. Germline CDR1 LGHNA, CDR2 YSLEER. The protocol was immunoSEQ multiplex PCR, while the TCRdb copy is restricted to in-frame clones and leaves out a portion. The table has 150,000 to 170,000 clones, roughly 94% seen once. The chain is built from TRBV4-3 and TRBJ1-2; TRBD1 matches 7 bases. The sequence was obtained from a man aged 35 to 55 in good health. The specimen sequenced was blood. The CDR3 region is CASSPGGHNYGYTF. The CDR3 nucleotides are TGCGCCAGCAGCCCAGGGGGGCATAACTATGGCTACACCTTC.